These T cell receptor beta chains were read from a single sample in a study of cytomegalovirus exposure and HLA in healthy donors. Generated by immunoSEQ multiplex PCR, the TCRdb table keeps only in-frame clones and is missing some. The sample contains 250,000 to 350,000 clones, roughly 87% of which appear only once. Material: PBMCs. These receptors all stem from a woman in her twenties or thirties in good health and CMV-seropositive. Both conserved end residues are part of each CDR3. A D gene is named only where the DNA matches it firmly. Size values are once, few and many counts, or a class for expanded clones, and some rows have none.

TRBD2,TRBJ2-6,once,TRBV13,TGTGCCAGCAGCTTACAGCTAGCGGGAGACACTGGGGCCAACGTCCTGACTTTC,CASSLQLAGDTGANVLTF
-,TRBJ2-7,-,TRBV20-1,TGCAGTGCTAGTTTTGCTTACGAGCAGTACTTC,CSASFAYEQYF
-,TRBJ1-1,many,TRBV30,TGTGCCTGGAGTGCCATCATATCGACTGAAGCTTTCTTT,CAWSAIISTEAFF
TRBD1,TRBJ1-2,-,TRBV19,TGTGCCAGTAGGCAGGGGGGCCTTAGGGGCTACACCTTC,CASRQGGLRGYTF
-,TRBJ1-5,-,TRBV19,TGTGCCACCCGGGACACCTACAATCAGCCCCAGCATTTT,CATRDTYNQPQHF
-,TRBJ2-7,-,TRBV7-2,TGTGCCAGCAGCTTGGGGCTAGCGACCCACTCCTACGAGCAGTACTTC,CASSLGLATHSYEQYF
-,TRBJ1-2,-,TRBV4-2,TGTGCCAGCAGCCAAGATAGGTGGGGCGGCTACACCTTC,CASSQDRWGGYTF
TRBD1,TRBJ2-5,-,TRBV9,TGTGCCAGCAGCGTAGGAGGGACAGGCTTGTTGGAGACCCAGTACTTC,CASSVGGTGLLETQYF
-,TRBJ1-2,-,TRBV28,TGTGCCAGCAGTTTAGGGGCTTCTGGCTACACCTTC,CASSLGASGYTF
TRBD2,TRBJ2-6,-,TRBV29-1,TGCAGCGGTCTAGCGGCTGGGGCCAACGTCCTGACTTTC,CSGLAAGANVLTF
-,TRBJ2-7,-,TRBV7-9,TGTGCCAGCAGCTTTGAAGGATATTCCTACGAGCAGTACTTC,CASSFEGYSYEQYF
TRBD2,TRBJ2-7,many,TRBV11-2,TGTGCCAGCAGGTTAGCGGGAGACGAGCAGTACTTC,CASRLAGDEQYF
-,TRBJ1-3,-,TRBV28,TGTGCCAGCACACCGGAGGGCCTATTATATTTT,CASTPEGLLYF
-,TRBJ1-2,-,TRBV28,TGTGCCAGCAGCTGGGGGGGCGAGAGTAACTATGGCTACACCTTC,CASSWGGESNYGYTF
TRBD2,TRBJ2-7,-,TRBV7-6,TGTGCCAGCAGCTATTACGCCCTGGGGCCTAGCGGTACCTACGAGCAGTACTTC,CASSYYALGPSGTYEQYF
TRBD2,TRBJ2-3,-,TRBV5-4,TGTGCCAGCAGCTTTGGCGGGGGGGCCAGTACGCAGTATTTT,CASSFGGGASTQYF
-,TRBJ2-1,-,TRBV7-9,TGTGCCAGCAGCTCTCAGGGCCATGAGCAGTTCTTC,CASSSQGHEQFF
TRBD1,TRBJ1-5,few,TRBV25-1,TGTGCCAGCAGTGAATATGACAGGGGGCATGGCGATCAGCCCCAGCATTTT,CASSEYDRGHGDQPQHF
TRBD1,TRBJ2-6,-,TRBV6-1,TGTGCCGGGCGACAGGGGGCTGGGGCCAACGTCCTGACTTTC,CAGRQGAGANVLTF
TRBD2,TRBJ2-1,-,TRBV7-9,TGTGCCAGCAGCTTACTAGCGGGGTTGGGGGATGAGCAGTTCTTC,CASSLLAGLGDEQFF
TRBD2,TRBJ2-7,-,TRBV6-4,TGTGCCAGCAGTGACTCGGTAGCGGGAGGGCACGAGCAGTACTTC,CASSDSVAGGHEQYF
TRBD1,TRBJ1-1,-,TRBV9,TGTGCCAGCAGCGTAGAGGGACAGCGTGAAGCTTTCTTT,CASSVEGQREAFF
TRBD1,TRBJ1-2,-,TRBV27,TGTGCCAGCAGCCGGGACAGGAACTATGGCTACACCTTC,CASSRDRNYGYTF
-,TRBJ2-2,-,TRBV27,TGTGCCAGCAGTTTTGGGGGGGCTATCGCCGGGGAGCTGTTTTTT,CASSFGGAIAGELFF
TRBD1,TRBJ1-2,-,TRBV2,TGTGCCAGCAGTGAAGGAGGGACAGGGGGCCATTACCCGCCTAAGGGCTACACCTTC,CASSEGGTGGHYPPKGYTF
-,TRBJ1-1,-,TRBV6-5,TGTGCCAGCCATCGGGCAGGGAGGGGGAACACTGAAGCTTTCTTT,CASHRAGRGNTEAFF
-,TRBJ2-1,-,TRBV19,TGTGCCAGTAGTACACAGGCCCACAATGAGCAGTTCTTC,CASSTQAHNEQFF
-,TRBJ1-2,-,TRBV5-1,TGCGCCAGCAGCTTTGAAGGGGCGATTAACTATGGCTACACCTTC,CASSFEGAINYGYTF
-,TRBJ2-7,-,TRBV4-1,TGCGCCAGCAGCCAAGTTGCCCTAGTTGACGAGCAGTACTTC,CASSQVALVDEQYF
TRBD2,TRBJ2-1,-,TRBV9,TGTGCCAGCAGCGTGACCCTGCTAGCGGGAAGCAACAATGAGCAGTTCTTC,CASSVTLLAGSNNEQFF
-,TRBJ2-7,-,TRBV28,TGTGCCAGCAGTTTCCTACAGCCATTCTTGTACTTC,CASSFLQPFLYF
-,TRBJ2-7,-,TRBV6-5,TGTGCCAGCAGTTACGATCGGGGCGAGCAGTACTTC,CASSYDRGEQYF
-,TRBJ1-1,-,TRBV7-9,TGTGCCAGCAGCGTTAGGGCATCTGAAGCTTTCTTT,CASSVRASEAFF
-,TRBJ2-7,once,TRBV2,TGTGCCAGCAGTGAAATTGTTGGGGGCCGGGACGAGCAGTACTTC,CASSEIVGGRDEQYF
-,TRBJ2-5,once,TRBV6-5,TGTGCCAGCAGTTACTCCGGGACACTACAGGAGACCCAGTACTTC,CASSYSGTLQETQYF
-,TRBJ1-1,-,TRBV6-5,TGTGCCAGCAGTAGCCGGGGCGACACTGAAGCTTTCTTT,CASSSRGDTEAFF
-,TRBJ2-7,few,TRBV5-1,TGCGCCAGCAGCTTTTCGGGGGCCTCCTACGAGCAGTACTTC,CASSFSGASYEQYF
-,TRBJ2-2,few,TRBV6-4,TGTGCCAGCAGTGAGAACACCGGGGAGCTGTTTTTT,CASSENTGELFF
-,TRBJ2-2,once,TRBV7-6,TGTGCCAGCAGCTTGGGCAGACCGCACACCGGGGAGCTGTTTTTT,CASSLGRPHTGELFF
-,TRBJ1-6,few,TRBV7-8,TGTGCCAGCAGCTTACGAAGCTCCTATAATTCACCCCTCCACTTT,CASSLRSSYNSPLHF
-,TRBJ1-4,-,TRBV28,TGTGCCACTTCTAAGCGGCAGGGACATGAAAAACTGTTTTTT,CATSKRQGHEKLFF
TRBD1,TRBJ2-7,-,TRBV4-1,TGCGCCAGCAGCCAAGCGGACAGGGAGGCCTACGAGCAGTACTTC,CASSQADREAYEQYF